This TCR beta chain stems from a study of radiation and T cells in renal cell carcinoma. Whole-study results and caveats: Top tumor clonotypes rose in blood 2 weeks post-radiation, then contracted.

For this clone: The antigen is unknown.

Time point specified: blood 4 weeks post-SBRT, at nephrectomy. Regarding treatment: 15 Gy SBRT to primary tumor, nephrectomy 4 weeks later. This renal cell carcinoma was of the clear cell type. The CDR3 runs 13 residues. Germline values: CDR1 MDHEN, CDR2 SYDVKM. The V and J ends lost 6 bases and 2 bases respectively, with 10 bases between them. The table came from immunoSEQ multiplex PCR; TCRdb's copy has only in-frame clones and leaves some out. The sample includes about 140,000 clones, 86% of them seen just once. The sequenced sample was blood, obtained from a patient whose treatment included radiotherapy and nephrectomy. The chain links TRBV28 to TRBJ1-1; D is unclear. The sequence was obtained from a woman between 45 and 60 years old with renal cell carcinoma. CDR3 loop: CASSPQPNTEAFF. The CDR3 nucleotides are TGTGCCAGCAGCCCCCAGCCCAACACTGAAGCTTTCTTT.